This entry lists 28 T cell receptor beta chains sequenced from one sample in a study of blood T cell repertoires in COVID-19. Clones were read by immunoSEQ multiplex PCR, and TCRdb kept only the in-frame ones, dropping some. Of around 160,000 clones listed, 87% were seen once; the top ten hold around 6.5%. Sequencing input: peripheral blood. The origin of the receptors is an older man with acute or convalescent COVID-19.

The rearrangement links TRBV27 to TRBJ1-6, with 9 bases identical to TRBD1. The CDR3 sequence is 17 residues long. Germline V gene data show CDR1 as MNHEY and CDR2 as SMNVEV (reference sequence). V lost 5 bases, J lost 0 bases, and 5 bases stayed unmatched. The CDR3 is CASSPGTGSSYNSPLHF. The DNA for the CDR3 is TGTGCCAGCAGTCCGGGGACAGGGAGCTCCTATAATTCACCCCTCCACTTT.

This clone showed up just a few times. The chain links TRBV19 to TRBJ2-1; 10 bases map to TRBD2. J was trimmed by 8 bases and V by 6 bases; bases with no gene match: 10. This CDR3 spans 15 amino acids. Germline V gives CDR1 LNHDA, CDR2 SQIVND (reference sequence). CDR3 nucleotide sequence: TGTGCCAGTAGCCTCCTAGCGGGAGAGTTCGATGAGCAGTTCTTC. This codes for CASSLLAGEFDEQFF. Filled out from reference TRBV19 and TRBJ2-1, the complete variable domain reads DGGITQSPKYLFRKEGQNVTLSCEQNLNHDAMYWYRQDPGQGLRLIYYSQIVNDFQKGDIAEGYSVSREKKESFPLTVTSAQKNPTAFYLCASSLLAGEFDEQFFGPGTRLTVL.

The chain employs TRBV7-6 and TRBJ2-1; the D is unclear. The CDR3 runs 13 residues. Per the germline V gene, CDR1 is SGHVS and CDR2 is FNYEAQ. The V gene lost 0 bases and the J gene lost 10 bases, with 10 bases spanning the gap. As DNA, the CDR3 is TGTGCCAGCAGCTTAGCGCGAACTACAGAGCAGTTCTTC. This codes for CASSLARTTEQFF.

This clone turned up a few times. This chain connects TRBV6-2 or TRBV6-3 to TRBJ1-5; possibly TRBD1 for D (6 bases). The CDR3 is 15 amino acids. Trimming took 2 bases from V and 7 from J, leaving 15 bases between them. The germline gives CDR1 MNHEY, CDR2 SVGEGT. This chain's CDR3 is CASSYIAGARQPQHF. CDR3 DNA: TGTGCCAGCAGTTACATTGCGGGGGCGAGACAGCCCCAGCATTTT.

This chain joins TRBV7-3 and TRBJ2-1; 13 bases line up with TRBD2. Per germline, CDR1 SGHTA and CDR2 FQGTGA. The CDR3 is made up of 15 amino acids. V was pared by 4 bases and J by 5 bases, with 2 bases of the junction left unmatched. CDR3: CASSWGLAGNNEQFF. Written as DNA, the CDR3 is TGTGCCAGCAGCTGGGGACTAGCGGGAAACAATGAGCAGTTCTTC. The variable domain in full, with the rest retrieved from reference TRBV7-3 and TRBJ2-1, is GAGVSQTPSNKVTEKGKYVELRCDPISGHTALYWYRQSLGQGPEFLIYFQGTGAADDSGLPNDRFFAVRPEGSVSTLKIQRTERGDSAVYLCASSWGLAGNNEQFFGPGTRLTVL.

The DNA of the CDR3 is TGTGCCAGCCGAGCCGGGACAGGGAGCGAGCAGTACTTC. Translation gives CASRAGTGSEQYF. The chain uses TRBV25-1 and TRBJ2-7, with 9 bases aligning to TRBD1. Trimming cost V 8 bases and J 6 bases; bases outside gene matches: 8. This CDR3 is built from 13 residues. Germline values: CDR1 MGHDK, CDR2 SYGVNS.

The genes are TRBV9 and TRBJ1-2; D remains ambiguous. Germline CDR1 SGDLS, CDR2 YYNGEE. The CDR3 covers 11 residues. Between the trimmed V and J ends, which lost 4 bases and 10 bases, there was a span of 11 bases. CDR3 region: CASSINRDYTF. The CDR3 DNA follows: TGTGCCAGCAGCATCAACCGGGACTACACCTTC.

The chain has TRBV19 and TRBJ1-5; 7 bases are a match to TRBD1. The CDR3 runs 15 residues. V lost 2 bases to trimming and J lost 7 bases; unmatched junction nucleotides: 8. CDR1 is LNHDA, CDR2 SQIVND, per germline (reference sequence). The CDR3 DNA follows: TGTGCCAGTAGTATACCGACAGGGCGAGGGCAGCCCCAGCATTTT. Amino acid sequence: CASSIPTGRGQPQHF.

J is TRBJ2-2 and V is TRBV11-2; 7 bases align to TRBD1. Germline loops: CDR1 SGHAT, CDR2 FQNNGV. This CDR3 has 15 residues. The V segment lost 5 bases and the J segment 7 bases; nucleotides outside the gene matches: 10. CDR3 DNA: TGTGCCAGCAGCCCAAGAGGGGGCGCTGGCGGGGAGCTGTTTTTT. It yields the protein CASSPRGGAGGELFF.

V usage is TRBV4-1 and J usage is TRBJ1-2; TRBD1 matches at 8 bases. V trimming: 0 bases; J trimming: 7 bases; junction bases outside the gene matches: 10. Germline lookup yields CDR1 MGHRA and CDR2 YSYEKL. There are 16 residues in the CDR3. The CDR3 sequence is CASSQDGAGGAFGYTF. The CDR3 DNA reads TGCGCCAGCAGCCAAGATGGGGCAGGGGGCGCGTTTGGCTACACCTTC.

The chain is built from TRBV5-6 and TRBJ1-6; weak D call: TRBD1 (5 bases). Germline CDR1 reads SGHDT; CDR2 reads YYEEEE. The CDR3 totals 14 residues. Deletions cut 1 base from V and 9 bases from J, with 11 bases between. The CDR3 protein is CASSLSRGISPLHF. Here the CDR3 DNA reads TGTGCCAGCAGCTTGTCCCGGGGGATTTCACCCCTCCACTTT. Full variable domain (missing parts from reference TRBV5-6 and TRBJ1-6): DAGVTQSPTHLIKTRGQQVTLRCSPKSGHDTVSWYQQALGQGPQFIFQYYEEEERQRGNFPDRFSGHQFPNYSSELNVNALLLGDSALYLCASSLSRGISPLHFGNGTRLTVT.

The chain uses TRBV18 and TRBJ1-3, with a tentative D call TRBD1 (6 bases). Germline CDR1 reads KGHSH; CDR2 reads LQKENI. Trimming took 3 bases from V and 4 from J, leaving 13 bases between them. The CDR3 sequence is 15 residues long. In nucleotides, the CDR3 is TGTGCCAGCTCACCTCCGGGGGGCTCGGGAAACACCATATATTTT. Translated: CASSPPGGSGNTIYF.

J is TRBJ1-5 and V is TRBV19; D is undetermined. The CDR3 consists of 15 residues. Trimming took off 2 bases at V and 3 bases at J, with 11 bases between the two ends. The germline V gene has CDR1 LNHDA and CDR2 SQIVND (reference sequence). The CDR3 loop reads CASSIRRPINQPQHF. The CDR3 DNA follows: TGTGCCAGTAGTATAAGGAGGCCTATCAATCAGCCCCAGCATTTT.

The chain links TRBV28 to TRBJ2-2; unclear D gene. CDR1 and CDR2 from the germline V gene are MDHEN and SYDVKM. Deletions cut 5 bases from V and 4 bases from J, with 14 bases between. CDR3 length equals 15 residues. The CDR3 sequence is CASSPNMSGTGELFF. The CDR3 DNA follows: TGTGCCAGCAGTCCAAACATGTCGGGCACCGGGGAGCTGTTTTTT.

CDR3 residues: CASEGGDLGRSTDTQYF. The CDR3 DNA reads TGTGCCAGCGAAGGGGGCGACCTGGGACGGAGCACAGATACGCAGTATTTT. The V gene is TRBV28, the J gene TRBJ2-3, with TRBD1 identical over 7 bases. In germline, CDR1 is MDHEN, CDR2 SYDVKM. Trimming removed 8 bases from V and 0 bases from J; junction bases left unmatched: 14. The CDR3 has 17 amino acids. The full variable domain, with the rest looked up from reference TRBV28 and TRBJ2-3, is DVKVTQSSRYLVKRTGEKVFLECVQDMDHENMFWYRQDPGLGLRLIYFSYDVKMKEKGDIPEGYSVSREKKERFSLILESASTNQTSMYLCASEGGDLGRSTDTQYFGPGTRLTVL.

V is TRBV21-1 and J is TRBJ2-1; the table names TRBD2, a call not compared with the DNA. TRBV21-1 is a listed pseudogene. This CDR3 is built from 17 residues. DNA for the CDR3: TGTGCCAGCAGCAAACCTCCGGGACTAGCGGGAGTTAATGAGCAGTTCTTC. Amino acid sequence: CASSKPPGLAGVNEQFF.

The chain employs TRBV5-1 and TRBJ2-3, with D possibly matching TRBD2 (5 bases). The CDR3 length is 15 residues. Germline V gene sequence: CDR1 SGHRS, CDR2 YFSETQ. V shed 5 bases and J shed 0 bases, with 13 bases lying between them. CDR3 in DNA: TGCGCCAGCAGTCGCCGCGGCGGGAGCACAGATACGCAGTATTTT. Translation gives CASSRRGGSTDTQYF.

The V and J genes are TRBV28 and TRBJ2-1; TRBD2 aligns across 7 bases. Germline CDR1 reads MDHEN; CDR2 reads SYDVKM. V lost 7 bases, J lost 9 bases, and 9 bases stayed unmatched. The CDR3 has 13 amino acids. The CDR3 region is CASTLTSAGEQFF. The CDR3 DNA reads as TGTGCCAGCACCCTAACTAGCGCCGGTGAGCAGTTCTTC. The variable domain in full, with the rest retrieved from reference TRBV28 and TRBJ2-1, is DVKVTQSSRYLVKRTGEKVFLECVQDMDHENMFWYRQDPGLGLRLIYFSYDVKMKEKGDIPEGYSVSREKKERFSLILESASTNQTSMYLCASTLTSAGEQFFGPGTRLTVL.

The gene calls are TRBV29-1 and TRBJ1-1, with D uncertain. CDR3 length equals 14 residues. V lost 3 bases and J 1 base, leaving 12 bases between the germline ends. Germline CDR1 SQVTM, CDR2 ANQGSEA. The CDR3 here is CSVDGVGSNTEAFF. CDR3 in DNA: TGCAGCGTTGACGGGGTGGGATCGAACACTGAAGCTTTCTTT.

In its sample, this clone was seen once. The chain employs TRBV30 and TRBJ1-2, with D unresolved. Germline CDR1 reads GTSNPN; CDR2 reads SVGIG (reference sequence). The CDR3 consists of 13 residues. V lost 2 bases and J 8 bases, leaving 15 bases between the germline ends. The chain's CDR3 is CAWSPAGPAGYTF. The CDR3 DNA is TGTGCCTGGAGTCCGGCGGGTCCGGCGGGCTACACCTTC.

The CDR3 nucleotides are TGCGCCAGCGGACCGGGACTAGCGGGAGCCAATGAGCAGTTCTTC. Its translation is CASGPGLAGANEQFF. The genes are TRBV10-2 and TRBJ2-1; 14 bases match TRBD2. With V trimmed by 8 bases and J by 6 bases, 6 bases remained unmatched. Germline-derived CDR1 and CDR2 are WSHSY and SAAADI. CDR3 length equals 15 residues.

The rearrangement links TRBV5-6 to TRBJ1-1; 8 bases are a match to TRBD1. Unmatched junction bases numbered 5, after V lost 0 bases and J lost 1 base. Looked up from germline, CDR1 is SGHDT and CDR2 is YYEEEE. The CDR3 totals 16 residues. The CDR3 nucleotides read TGTGCCAGCAGCTTGGCTGGACAGGGTTGGAACACTGAAGCTTTCTTT. Protein product: CASSLAGQGWNTEAFF.

This chain joins TRBV6-5 and TRBJ1-1; a possible D gene is TRBD1 (5 bases). The V end was cut by 8 bases, the J end by 2 bases, with 12 bases between. The CDR3 consists of 13 residues. Germline V gene lookup returns CDR1 MNHEY and CDR2 SVGAGI. Here the CDR3 reads CASFTGVNTEAFF. CDR3 DNA: TGTGCCAGCTTTACAGGAGTTAACACTGAAGCTTTCTTT.

The V call is TRBV29-1, the J call TRBJ1-2; D not resolved. The CDR3 runs to 12 residues. Germline V CDR1 and CDR2: SQVTM, ANQGSEA. V lost 6 bases to trimming and J lost 5 bases, with 13 bases between them. CDR3 in DNA: TGCAGCGTGGAACAGTCAGTGTATGGCTACACCTTC. It encodes CSVEQSVYGYTF.

The chain couples TRBV5-4 to TRBJ2-1; TRBD2 matches 11 bases. CDR1 and CDR2 (germline): SGHNT, YYREEE (reference sequence). V lost 0 bases to trimming and J lost 7 bases; unmatched junction nucleotides: 3. The CDR3 is 15 residues long. The CDR3 loop is CASSLESSGRNEQFF. The CDR3, as DNA: TGTGCCAGCAGCTTGGAATCTAGCGGGAGGAATGAGCAGTTCTTC. Filled out from reference TRBV5-4 and TRBJ2-1, the complete variable domain reads ETGVTQSPTHLIKTRGQQVTLRCSSQSGHNTVSWYQQALGQGPQFIFQYYREEENGRGNFPPRFSGLQFPNYSSELNVNALELDDSALYLCASSLESSGRNEQFFGPGTRLTVL.

The CDR3 here is CASSFRGAYEQYF. In DNA, the CDR3 is TGTGCCAGCAGTTTCAGGGGTGCCTACGAGCAGTACTTC. The rearrangement links TRBV12-3 or TRBV12-4 to TRBJ2-7, with TRBD1 as a possible D gene (6 bases). V was trimmed by 3 bases and J by 2 bases, leaving 8 bases between them. The CDR3 totals 13 residues.

The J gene is TRBJ2-5, the V gene TRBV5-1; no definite D call. The CDR3 totals 14 residues. V was trimmed by 4 bases and J by 4 bases, leaving 14 bases between them. Per germline, CDR1 SGHRS and CDR2 YFSETQ. The CDR3 sequence is CASSPGADGETQYF. The CDR3 nucleotides are TGCGCCAGCAGCCCAGGTGCAGATGGAGAGACCCAGTACTTC.

The genes are TRBV23-1 and TRBJ1-5; D call uncertain. TRBV23-1 is sorted into the ORF group, with uncertain function. Between the trimmed V and J ends, which lost 8 bases and 2 bases, there was a span of 13 bases. The CDR3 length is 14 residues. The CDR3 loop is CASPPQCGNQPQHF. DNA for the CDR3: TGCGCCAGCCCCCCCCAGTGTGGCAATCAGCCCCAGCATTTT.